The entry below describes one T cell receptor beta chain. This clonotype appeared a few times. Its antigen has not been determined. Base qualities are not at hand, and no much larger clone is one base apart. To demonstrate the VDJtools post-analysis software, the study profiled TCR beta repertoires from the peripheral blood of about 13 young patients with multiple sclerosis. The multiple sclerosis patients were children and adolescents ranging in age from roughly 6 to 16 years. The library was built by means of PCR. The instrument given in TCRdb is Illumina HiSeq 2500. To reduce PCR and sequencing biases, unique molecular identifiers were built into the TCR beta cDNA libraries. Per 1 to 10 million input T cells, around 500,000 cDNA molecules were obtained, such that each molecule approximated one T cell. The patient libraries were prepared and sequenced using the same protocol as the earlier healthy control dataset. Within a given batch, samples were prepared together, multiplexed and sequenced on the same HiSeq lane. Under the source paper's analysis protocol: MIGEC was used to process the raw barcoded reads, and molecular identifier groups with only a single read were discarded before consensus assembly and CDR3 extraction. Clonotype tables were post-analysed with VDJtools, and diversity was normalized by down-sampling all datasets to the smallest sample size. In repertoire overlap clustering, CDR3 amino acid sequences, but not nucleotide sequences, were matched to correct batch-related cross-sample contamination. Using fastp trimming at Q25 and MiXCR clonotype assembly, TCRdb reanalyzed the public sequencing data and kept in-frame beta chains. Rows are combined by CDR3 protein, so each entry shows the most common genes and DNA. The V and J calls come from TCRdb's annotation, not from the publication. Counted in this sample were about 820,000 distinct CDR3 sequences; about 50% of them appeared once. The ten biggest clones cover roughly 4.4% of the sample.

This sample is drawn from a study of post-analysis software for immune sequencing data (dated by TCRdb to the mid-2010s). A note on the overall study: Recorded disease courses included relapsing-remitting, secondary progressive and progressive-relapsing multiple sclerosis, with some patients lacking subtype annotation. The multiple sclerosis patient repertoires were compared with more than 10 previously published healthy control repertoires from donors aged roughly 6 to 27 years. A subset of samples was prepared in parallel using single-end sample barcoding, then pooled and co-amplified after Illumina adapter ligation. General study outcomes and caveats: Four or five TRBV segments, including TRBV5-6, TRBV5-1 and TRBV20-1, were significantly more frequent in patients than controls. Normalized Chao1 diversity was significantly lower in multiple sclerosis patients than controls, suggesting substantial peripheral T-cell clonal expansion. When samples were clustered directly using the F measure, samples prepared in the same batch co-clustered strongly, which prompted a batch-effect correction. The control group was slightly older than the multiple sclerosis patient group.

The CDR3 sequence holds 16 residues, the cysteine and phenylalanine included. Here the CDR3 DNA is all that survives: 48 bases in frame from base 1. Relative to germline, V is 0 bases shorter and J is 0 bases shorter, with 6 bases between their ends. Reading the germline V gene (reference sequence) gives CDR1 MNHEY and CDR2 SMNVEV. The sample comprised blood. The V and J segments used are TRBV27 and TRBJ2-6; no D segment can be confidently identified. This TCR was recovered from a girl aged 5-17 years with multiple sclerosis. The CDR3 reads as follows: CASSLSSLSGANVLTF. The base sequence is TGTGCCAGCAGTTTATCGTCTCTCTCTGGGGCCAACGTCCTGACTTTC.